A single sample gave rise to the 30 T cell receptor beta chains below, sequenced in a study of brain T cells in children with intractable seizures. The sequenced cases were selected for having the highest brain T cell transcript signatures. Using immunoSEQ multiplex PCR, the repertoire was profiled, and TCRdb retains in-frame clones only, with some absent. The sample has thousands of clones, roughly four fifths seen once. Specimen: resected brain tissue, collected at surgery. Receptors were obtained from a boy under two years old with tuberous sclerosis and intractable seizures.

The rearrangement joins TRBV15 to TRBJ1-5; D is unclear. V shed 1 base and J shed 6 bases, with 10 bases lying between them. Germline V gene lookup returns CDR1 LNHNV and CDR2 YYDKDF (reference sequence). This CDR3 has 14 residues. The CDR3 protein is CATSRVAEGQPQHF. In DNA, the CDR3 is TGTGCCACCAGCAGAGTGGCAGAGGGTCAGCCCCAGCATTTT.

This chain uses TRBV6-6 with TRBJ2-1; 11 bases are a match to TRBD2. The germline gives CDR1 MNHNY, CDR2 SVGAGI (reference sequence). The CDR3 sequence is 15 residues long. Trimming took 10 bases from V and 7 from J; bases not matched to a gene: 12. In DNA, the CDR3 is TGTGCCATCCGAATTAGCGGGAGGGCCGATAATGAGCAGTTCTTC. Amino acid sequence: CAIRISGRADNEQFF.

The chain uses TRBV18 and TRBJ1-1, with D uncertain. Per germline, CDR1 KGHSH and CDR2 LQKENI. Trimming shortened V by 6 bases and J by 0 bases, and 14 bases separated the two germline ends. The CDR3 consists of 15 residues. The CDR3 DNA reads TGTGCCAGCTCTCCCCCTCGGCTCATGAACACTGAAGCTTTCTTT. This gives the protein CASSPPRLMNTEAFF.

The V gene is TRBV6-6, the J gene TRBJ2-1; the D gene could be TRBD1 or TRBD2 (6 bases each). Germline V gene lookup returns CDR1 MNHNY and CDR2 SVGAGI (reference sequence). The V and J ends lost 7 bases and 7 bases respectively, with 20 bases between them. The CDR3 extends over 15 amino acids. The CDR3 reads CASKPSGGRQNEQFF. CDR3 nucleotide sequence: TGTGCCAGCAAGCCCAGTGGGGGGCGGCAAAATGAGCAGTTCTTC.

The CDR3 nucleotides read TGTGCCAGCAGCGCCGGGGACAGCGGGGGCTACACCTTC. It translates to CASSAGDSGGYTF. The chain links TRBV9 to TRBJ1-2; 7 nucleotides match TRBD1. The ends lost 3 bases at V and 8 bases at J; junction bases unmatched: 7. The germline CDR1 and CDR2 sequences are SGDLS and YYNGEE. The CDR3 totals 13 residues.

V and J are TRBV5-1 and TRBJ2-3, with D perhaps being TRBD1 or TRBD2 (5 bases each). This CDR3 has 15 residues. V lost 2 bases and J lost 2, with 12 bases in between. The V gene's germline CDR1 is SGHRS and CDR2 YFSETQ. The CDR3 nucleotides are TGCGCCAGCAGCTTTGGGACCTGGTACACAGATACGCAGTATTTT. Its translation is CASSFGTWYTDTQYF.

This clone appeared a few times. The rearrangement uses TRBV7-2 and TRBJ1-6, with D perhaps TRBD1 (5 bases). The CDR3 loop spans 13 amino acids. V lost 2 bases and J 10 bases, leaving 9 bases between the germline ends. Germline V gene sequence: CDR1 SGHTA, CDR2 FQGNSA. The CDR3 bases are TGTGCCAGCAGCTTAACGGGGGTGTCACCCCTCCACTTT. Encoded protein: CASSLTGVSPLHF.

This sequence joins TRBV9 and TRBJ2-7; D possibly uses TRBD1 or TRBD2 (5 bases each). Trimming stripped 3 bases from V and 4 bases from J, with 17 bases between. Germline assignment: CDR1 SGDLS and CDR2 YYNGEE. This CDR3 is 15 amino acids long. The CDR3 loop reads CASSGERGPAYEQYF. DNA for the CDR3: TGTGCCAGCAGCGGAGAGAGGGGCCCCGCGTACGAGCAGTACTTC.

The CDR3, as DNA: TGTGCCAGCAGCCATGTGAATAACGGGGCTTTTGGCACTGAAGCTTTCTTT. Translation: CASSHVNNGAFGTEAFF. The V gene is TRBV5-6, the J gene TRBJ1-1; tentatively, D is TRBD1 (5 bases). There are 17 residues in the CDR3. The V end was cut by 4 bases, the J end by 4 bases, with 23 bases between. Germline V gene data show CDR1 as SGHDT and CDR2 as YYEEEE.

This clone was detected a few times. The chain uses TRBV7-9 and TRBJ2-2; D gene unclear. The CDR3 covers 10 residues. CDR1 is SEHNR, CDR2 FQNEAQ, per germline (reference sequence). The DNA of the CDR3 is TGTGCGCTGGACACCGGGGAGCTGTTTTTT. Protein sequence: CALDTGELFF.

This clone was recorded a few times. This chain uses TRBV9 with TRBJ1-6; D may be TRBD1 (5 bases). This CDR3 contains 15 residues. The V end was cut by 3 bases, the J end by 5 bases, with 12 bases between. Germline-derived CDR1 and CDR2 are SGDLS and YYNGEE. In DNA, the CDR3 is TGTGCCAGCAGCGCCAGGGAATCCAATAATTCACCCCTCCACTTT. This translates into CASSARESNNSPLHF. The full variable domain, with the rest looked up from reference TRBV9 and TRBJ1-6, is DSGVTQTPKHLITATGQRVTLRCSPRSGDLSVYWYQQSLDQGLQFLIQYYNGEERAKGNILERFSAQQFPDLHSELNLSSLELGDSALYFCASSARESNNSPLHFGNGTRLTVT.

The rearrangement joins TRBV7-2 to TRBJ1-5; D uncertain. The germline V and J ends were trimmed by 4 bases and 7 bases, with 11 bases remaining between them. The CDR3 consists of 13 residues. Per germline, CDR1 SGHTA and CDR2 FQGNSA. In DNA form, the CDR3 reads TGTGCCAGCAGCTCTCTAATGAGGCAGCCCCAGCATTTT. Encoded protein: CASSSLMRQPQHF.

J is TRBJ2-3 and V is TRBV6-5, with TRBD2 matching over 10 bases. V was clipped by 0 bases and J by 9 bases; unmatched bases: 6. The CDR3 has 15 amino acids. CDR1 and CDR2 from the germline V gene are MNHEY and SVGAGI. In DNA form, the CDR3 reads TGTGCCAGCAGTTACTCGACTGGACTAGCGGCCACGCAGTATTTT. Encoded protein: CASSYSTGLAATQYF.

This clone was recorded once. The gene calls are TRBV10-3 and TRBJ1-1; D remains ambiguous. Deletions cut 0 bases from V and 1 base from J, with 6 bases between. The CDR3 runs to 14 residues. The germline CDR1 and CDR2 sequences are ENHRY and SYGVKD. Here the CDR3 reads CAISESGQNTEAFF. In nucleotides, the CDR3 is TGTGCCATCAGTGAGTCGGGTCAGAACACTGAAGCTTTCTTT.

This clone showed up just once. The rearrangement uses TRBV6-6 and TRBJ2-2, with 7 bases aligning to TRBD1. This CDR3 has 15 residues. Germline lookup yields CDR1 MNHNY and CDR2 SVGAGI (reference sequence). Trimming at V came to 6 bases and at J to 2 bases, leaving 6 bases not matched to a gene. The chain's CDR3 is CASSPGQKNTGELFF. As DNA, the CDR3 is TGTGCCAGCAGCCCGGGACAGAAAAACACCGGGGAGCTGTTTTTT.

The rearrangement joins TRBV5-1 to TRBJ2-7; tentatively, D is TRBD1 or TRBD2 (6 bases each). Trimming stripped 4 bases from V and 5 bases from J, with 16 bases between. This CDR3 contains 14 residues. The germline V gene encodes CDR1 SGHRS and CDR2 YFSETQ. The CDR3 region is CASSGGLISNEQYF. CDR3 nucleotide sequence: TGCGCCAGCAGCGGGGGGCTTATTAGCAACGAGCAGTACTTC.

This clone is medium-sized in the sample. This rearrangement joins TRBV7-9 to TRBJ2-3; 7 nucleotides match TRBD2. This CDR3 has 18 residues. V lost 2 bases and J lost 0; bases outside the gene matches: 11. CDR1 is SEHNR and CDR2 is FQNEAQ in the germline V gene (reference sequence). The CDR3: CASSLTLLGGYSTDTQYF. The CDR3 nucleotides are TGTGCCAGCAGCTTAACCCTGCTCGGGGGGTATAGCACAGATACGCAGTATTTT.

This chain connects TRBV5-1 to TRBJ2-1; 8 nucleotides line up with TRBD1. Unmatched junction bases numbered 6, after V lost 4 bases and J lost 3 bases. Germline values: CDR1 SGHRS, CDR2 YFSETQ. This CDR3 comprises 15 residues. The CDR3 coding sequence is TGCGCCAGCAGCCCTCTGACAGGGGACTACAATGAGCAGTTCTTC. Translated, it gives CASSPLTGDYNEQFF.

Only a few counts were recorded for this clone. Other DNA sequences of this sample code for an identical CDR3. This chain links TRBV6-6 with TRBJ1-2, with D maybe TRBD1 (5 bases). CDR1 and CDR2 (germline): MNHNY, SVGAGI (reference sequence). The CDR3 contains 11 residues. The V end lost 10 bases, the J end lost 4 bases, and 10 bases lay between the germline ends. CDR3 protein: CAIRQIYGYTF. The CDR3 coding sequence is TGTGCCATCCGACAGATCTATGGCTACACCTTC.

The chain has TRBV7-2 and TRBJ2-5; 7 positions match TRBD2. Germline trimming cut 2 bases from V and 6 bases from J; bases unmatched to any gene: 3. The CDR3 extends over 13 amino acids. Looked up from germline, CDR1 is SGHTA and CDR2 is FQGNSA. The CDR3 protein is CASSLRGEQTQYF. In DNA, the CDR3 is TGTGCCAGCAGCTTACGGGGGGAACAGACCCAGTACTTC.

This clone has just one count. The gene calls are TRBV12-3 or TRBV12-4 and TRBJ2-1; TRBD1 is a possible D gene (5 bases). Trimming pared 5 bases from V and 10 bases from J, leaving 15 bases between. This CDR3 contains 13 residues. CDR3 sequence (DNA): TGTGCCAGCAGTATTTCTCAGGGCGGAGAGCAGTTCTTC. This gives the protein CASSISQGGEQFF.

The rearrangement uses TRBV7-9 and TRBJ1-1; 7 bases match TRBD1. Per the germline V gene, CDR1 is SEHNR and CDR2 is FQNEAQ (reference sequence). Trimming took 4 bases from V and 8 from J; bases not matched to a gene: 10. The CDR3 is 14 residues long. Here the CDR3 reads CASSSSQGQGEAFF. For the CDR3, the DNA is TGTGCCAGCAGCTCGTCACAGGGGCAGGGCGAAGCTTTCTTT.

V is TRBV19 and J is TRBJ1-5, with D uncertain. Germline V gives CDR1 LNHDA, CDR2 SQIVND (reference sequence). V was pared by 3 bases and J by 0 bases, with 6 bases between. There are 14 residues in the CDR3. CDR3 region: CASSILDSNQPQHF. The CDR3 DNA follows: TGTGCCAGTAGTATCCTCGATAGCAATCAGCCCCAGCATTTT.

The chain couples TRBV5-4 to TRBJ2-1; D is uncertain. This CDR3 contains 13 residues. Germline CDR1 and CDR2: SGHNT and YYREEE (reference sequence). Trimming took 4 bases from V and 3 from J, leaving 8 bases between them. This CDR3 is CASSPRLYNEQFF. CDR3 coding DNA: TGTGCCAGCAGCCCCCGGCTCTACAATGAGCAGTTCTTC.

This chain joins TRBV7-9 and TRBJ2-7; D may correspond to TRBD1 or TRBD2 (5 bases each). Trimming stripped 2 bases from V and 7 bases from J, with 18 bases between. The CDR3 loop spans 15 amino acids. In germline, CDR1 is SEHNR, CDR2 FQNEAQ (reference sequence). In DNA, the CDR3 is TGTGCCAGCAGCTTACCCGGAGGCCCCGCAGGGGAGCAGTACTTC. It codes for CASSLPGGPAGEQYF.

The chain carries TRBV7-2 and TRBJ1-1; D not resolved. This CDR3 spans 15 amino acids. Trimming removed 5 bases at V and 3 bases at J, with 16 bases between. The germline V gene encodes CDR1 SGHTA and CDR2 FQGNSA. CDR3 protein: CASSRRAGFDTEAFF. For the CDR3, the DNA is TGTGCCAGCAGCCGTCGGGCGGGCTTCGACACTGAAGCTTTCTTT.

The chain is built from TRBV5-5 and TRBJ1-5; 10 positions agree with TRBD1. In germline, CDR1 is SGHKS, CDR2 YYEKEE (reference sequence). The CDR3 is 15 residues long. V dropped 4 bases and J dropped 6; count of bases not matched to a gene: 7. In nucleotides, the CDR3 is TGTGCCAGCAGCGAAACGACAGGGGGCGGTCAGCCCCAGCATTTT. Its translation: CASSETTGGGQPQHF.

The genes are TRBV14 and TRBJ2-7; possibly TRBD1 for D (6 bases). Trimming took off 3 bases at V and 3 bases at J, with 21 bases between the two ends. From germline, CDR1 is SGHDN and CDR2 FVKESK. This CDR3 has 17 amino acids. CDR3 region: CASSHATGTPRGYEQYF. In nucleotides, the CDR3 is TGTGCCAGCAGCCATGCCACCGGGACACCAAGGGGCTACGAGCAGTACTTC.

This clone was observed a single time. The chain carries TRBV5-6 and TRBJ1-6; 8 nucleotides match TRBD1. There are 13 residues in the CDR3. In germline, CDR1 is SGHDT, CDR2 YYEEEE. V dropped 3 bases and J dropped 8; count of bases not matched to a gene: 1. The CDR3 nucleotides read TGTGCCAGCAGCTCGACAGGGGATTCACCCCTCCACTTT. Translating it yields CASSSTGDSPLHF.

This clone was seen just once. The chain combines TRBV6-1 with TRBJ2-1; possible D gene TRBD2, 5 bases. The CDR3 totals 16 residues. The ends were cut back, 0 bases at V and 2 bases at J, with 11 bases in the middle. Germline loops: CDR1 MNHNS, CDR2 SASEGT. The CDR3 loop is CASSEAAGQTYNEQFF. CDR3 bases: TGTGCCAGCAGTGAAGCTGCGGGCCAGACCTACAATGAGCAGTTCTTC.